These T cell receptor beta chains were read from a single sample in a study of shared clonotypes between healthy human individuals. Repertoires were generated with immunoSEQ multiplex PCR, while TCRdb's copy carries only in-frame clones and drops some. The profile covers about 1 million clones, with roughly 80% appearing a single time and around 1.5% taken by the ten largest. The sample taken for sequencing was memory CD4+ T cells sorted from blood. The source is a young man in good health. Both conserved end residues are part of each CDR3. D genes are given only for firm matches.

>TRBV6-1|-|TRBJ1-1
CASSFGENTEAFF
>TRBV4-3|TRBD2|TRBJ2-5
CASSQGLAETQYF
>TRBV7-2|-|TRBJ2-1
CASSPAWPRGGREQFF
>TRBV5-1|-|TRBJ2-1
CASSVALYNEQFF
>TRBV20-1|-|TRBJ1-2
CSGTDGYTF
>TRBV2|TRBD1|TRBJ1-2
CASSRSGQAANYGYTF
>TRBV18|-|TRBJ1-1
CASSREGNTEAFF
>TRBV28|-|TRBJ1-5
CASRNLGKNQPQHF
>TRBV30|TRBD2|TRBJ2-3
CAWRPLAGARTDTQYF
>TRBV25-1|-|TRBJ2-3
CASRRGASTDTQYF
>TRBV27|-|TRBJ1-1
CASSPIQGNTEAFF
>TRBV2|-|TRBJ1-2
CASRPDGTNYGYTF
>TRBV5-8|TRBD1|TRBJ1-6
CASRSTGTGPNSPLHF
>TRBV6-5|TRBD1|TRBJ1-5
CASNSGQGSRPQHF
>TRBV4-3|TRBD2|TRBJ2-3
CASSQEWASGQKWGGTQYF
>TRBV7-2|-|TRBJ2-1
CASSSFTTSHNEQFF
>TRBV5-1|TRBD1|TRBJ1-2
CASSPWTGQYGYTF